The rows below give T cell receptor beta chains drawn from one sample of a study of T cell repertoires in cytomegalovirus infection. Their antigens are not known. One entry per CDR3 protein results from TCRdb running MiXCR on the reads. The data hold approximately 590,000 distinct CDR3 sequences, with almost 40% observed a single time. Sequenced here: cultured PBMCs, sampled from culture after CMV antigen stimulation. These TCRs come from a human donor in good health (CMV status not recorded). Some clones in this sample may be carry-over from other donors' samples. Both conserved end residues are trimmed from each CDR3.

v_call	j_call	cdr3_length	cdr3_aa
TRBV28	TRBJ2-7	17	ASSDGTGVFSPPSYEQY
TRBV5-4	TRBJ2-3	15	ASSLGSVAGYTDTQY
TRBV19	TRBJ2-1	13	ASSIAWSSYNEQF
TRBV7-2	TRBJ2-7	11	ASRRAGAAEQY
TRBV20-1	TRBJ2-1	12	SLAGVGSYNEQF
TRBV7-9	TRBJ1-2	12	ASSPPGQAKRDT
TRBV20-1	TRBJ1-1	11	SAVRASDTEAF
TRBV5-4	TRBJ2-2	12	ASSPGTSSGELF
TRBV20-1	TRBJ2-3	11	SVTTDSTDTQY
TRBV7-2	TRBJ1-4	13	ASSSPQGAREKLF
TRBV5-6	TRBJ1-2	16	ASRPPWTNRGPDYGYT
TRBV20-1	TRBJ2-7	12	SAMTSGSTYEQY
TRBV7-9	TRBJ2-5	12	ASSMGLAQETQY
TRBV10-3	TRBJ1-6	11	AISGGINSPLH
TRBV7-6	TRBJ2-6	16	ASSLSAPGISGANVLT
TRBV7-2	TRBJ2-7	13	ASSLVGGLQGGQY
TRBV20-1	TRBJ2-1	12	SPQGLAGENEQF
TRBV6-1	TRBJ2-5	10	ASSGSLQTQY
TRBV24-1	TRBJ1-5	11	ATSIGPNQPQH
TRBV28	TRBJ2-1	13	ATSRGTMGSDEQF
TRBV7-9	TRBJ2-5	13	ASSLDGLQLDTQY
TRBV19	TRBJ1-1	13	ASSIEDFDRIEAF
TRBV7-9	TRBJ2-7	12	ASSLDRATYEQY
TRBV6-2/TRBV6-3	TRBJ2-1	10	ASRDTSSEQF
TRBV9	TRBJ2-2	11	ASSVAGTGELF